A single sample is the source of the 13 T cell receptor beta chains below, sequenced in a study of cytomegalovirus exposure and HLA in healthy donors. Primers: 60 Vbeta forward and 13 Jbeta reverse. Measured with immunoSEQ multiplex PCR; TCRdb has only the in-frame clones, and not every one. The sample shows about 190,000 clones, roughly 80% of them seen only once. What was sequenced was PBMCs. Receptors were obtained from a woman aged 50 to 60 in good health and CMV-seropositive.

V gene TRBV7-3 combines with J gene TRBJ2-3; tentative D call: TRBD1 (6 bases). CDR1 is SGHTA, CDR2 FQGTGA, per germline. This CDR3 has 15 residues. V lost 4 bases and J lost 0, with 11 bases in between. In DNA form, the CDR3 reads TGTGCCAGCAGCTCCATAGGACAGAGCACAGATACGCAGTATTTT. This gives the protein CASSSIGQSTDTQYF.

V usage is TRBV7-8 and J usage is TRBJ1-6; D may be TRBD1 (6 bases). V gave up 6 bases and J gave up 7 bases, with 19 bases separating them. Germline CDR1 reads SGHVS; CDR2 reads FQNEAQ. CDR3 length equals 16 residues. The CDR3, as DNA: TGTGCCAGCAGTTCGAGAACGACAGGAAAAAATTCACCCCTCCACTTT. Translating it yields CASSSRTTGKNSPLHF.

V usage is TRBV6-1 and J usage is TRBJ2-3, with a possible D match to TRBD1 (5 bases). V lost 6 bases, J lost 0 bases, and 10 bases lay in between. Per germline, CDR1 MNHNS and CDR2 SASEGT. The CDR3 sequence is 14 residues long. The CDR3 region is CASSQGRSTDTQYF. DNA for the CDR3: TGTGCCAGCAGCCAGGGTCGTAGCACAGATACGCAGTATTTT.

V is TRBV19 and J is TRBJ1-2; 8 bases are shared with TRBD1. Germline loops: CDR1 LNHDA, CDR2 SQIVND (reference sequence). The CDR3 extends over 13 amino acids. The V gene end was trimmed by 6 bases and the J gene end by 4 bases; junction bases not matched to a gene: 4. This chain's CDR3 is CASSRGQGYGYTF. The CDR3 region has the DNA TGTGCCAGTAGCAGGGGGCAAGGCTATGGCTACACCTTC.

This clone occurred once. The chain is built from TRBV18 and TRBJ2-6; perhaps TRBD1 as D (5 bases). Trimming took off 2 bases at V and 4 bases at J, with 12 bases between the two ends. The CDR3 is 16 amino acids. CDR1 and CDR2 (germline): KGHSH, LQKENI. The CDR3 protein is CASSPTRVTGANVLTF. The CDR3 coding sequence is TGTGCCAGCTCACCAACCAGGGTGACCGGGGCCAACGTCCTGACTTTC.

The rearrangement links TRBV19 to TRBJ1-1; TRBD1 matches 9 bases. CDR1 and CDR2 (germline): LNHDA, SQIVND (reference sequence). V shed 4 bases and J 6 bases; nucleotides not matched to a gene: 3. The CDR3 is 13 residues long. CDR3 loop: CASSTDRGAEAFF. The CDR3 region has the DNA TGTGCCAGTAGTACGGACAGGGGAGCTGAAGCTTTCTTT. Full variable domain (missing parts from reference TRBV19 and TRBJ1-1): DGGITQSPKYLFRKEGQNVTLSCEQNLNHDAMYWYRQDPGQGLRLIYYSQIVNDFQKGDIAEGYSVSREKKESFPLTVTSAQKNPTAFYLCASSTDRGAEAFFGQGTRLTVV.

The V and J genes are TRBV5-1 and TRBJ1-1, with no clear D. V was cut by 1 base and J by 1 base, with 8 bases left in between. Germline CDR1 reads SGHRS; CDR2 reads YFSETQ. The CDR3 runs 14 residues. CDR3 nucleotide sequence: TGCGCCAGCAGCTTGACGGGGTGGAACACTGAAGCTTTCTTT. This encodes CASSLTGWNTEAFF. The complete variable domain, with remaining parts taken from reference TRBV5-1 and TRBJ1-1, reads KAGVTQTPRYLIKTRGQQVTLSCSPISGHRSVSWYQQTPGQGLQFLFEYFSETQRNKGNFPGRFSGRQFSNSRSEMNVSTLELGDSALYLCASSLTGWNTEAFFGQGTRLTVV.

This clone came up a few times. The rearrangement links TRBV15 to TRBJ2-1; 12 nucleotides line up with TRBD2. The CDR3 sequence is 15 residues long. Looked up from germline, CDR1 is LNHNV and CDR2 is YYDKDF (reference sequence). Trimming took 2 bases from V and 6 from J; bases not matched to a gene: 2. The CDR3 region has the DNA TGTGCCACCAGCAGACAGACTAGCGGGGGCAATGAGCAGTTCTTC. Its translation: CATSRQTSGGNEQFF.

This clone was picked up a small number of times. The chain combines TRBV2 with TRBJ1-6; no clear D. There are 14 residues in the CDR3. Germline V gives CDR1 SNHLY, CDR2 FYNNEI. V lost 6 bases to trimming and J lost 9 bases, with 15 bases between them. The CDR3, as DNA: TGTGCCAGCAGACCGAGTAAGGAGAGTTCACCCCTCCACTTT. This gives the protein CASRPSKESSPLHF.

V gene TRBV4-1 combines with J gene TRBJ1-2, with D uncertain. Germline-derived CDR1 and CDR2 are MGHRA and YSYEKL. The ends were cut back, 5 bases at V and 2 bases at J, with 12 bases in the middle. There are 14 residues in the CDR3. Here the CDR3 reads CASSSVGENYGYTF. CDR3 bases: TGCGCCAGCAGCTCAGTGGGAGAAAACTATGGCTACACCTTC.

This clone was detected once. The chain combines TRBV2 with TRBJ2-7, with D perhaps matching TRBD1 (5 bases). The CDR3 totals 15 residues. The V and J ends lost 6 bases and 3 bases respectively, with 18 bases between them. CDR1 is SNHLY and CDR2 is FYNNEI in the germline V gene. CDR3 DNA: TGTGCCAGCAGCCCCCAGATCCTTCAGGGCTACGAGCAGTACTTC. It translates to CASSPQILQGYEQYF.

This clone was counted once. The V gene is TRBV6-1, the J gene TRBJ2-7; 9 nucleotides line up with TRBD1. Losses at the gene ends were 6 bases for V and 4 bases for J; bases not matched to a gene: 7. CDR3 length: 14 amino acids. Germline V gives CDR1 MNHNS, CDR2 SASEGT. DNA for the CDR3: TGTGCCAGCAGCGTAGGGACAGGGTTATACGAGCAGTACTTC. Translation: CASSVGTGLYEQYF.

The chain has TRBV2 and TRBJ2-1; the D gene is possibly TRBD1 (6 bases). V shed 4 bases and J shed 15 bases, with 13 bases lying between them. Per germline, CDR1 SNHLY and CDR2 FYNNEI. This CDR3 comprises 11 residues. For the CDR3, the DNA is TGTGCCAGCAGTGGTGGACAGCGGACGTTCTTC. Translated, it gives CASSGGQRTFF.